Below are 21 T cell receptor beta chains sequenced from a single sample in a study of blood T cell repertoires in COVID-19. Data came from immunoSEQ multiplex PCR; TCRdb stores just in-frame clones and leaves some out. The sample lists fewer than 70,000 clones, around nine tenths occurring once. Sequencing input: peripheral blood. The source of these receptors is a woman of 80 years or more with active COVID-19.

Only one count was recorded for this clone. The V and J genes are TRBV7-2 and TRBJ2-3; TRBD2 matches 10 bases. Germline CDR1 is SGHTA and CDR2 is FQGNSA. The CDR3 is made up of 13 amino acids. Losses at the gene ends were 7 bases for V and 9 bases for J; bases not matched to a gene: 7. CDR3 sequence reads: CASNSGGRMTQYF. DNA of the CDR3: TGTGCCAGCAATAGCGGGGGGCGAATGACGCAGTATTTT.

The chain recombines TRBV5-1 with TRBJ1-1, with D hard to call. Trimming shortened V by 0 bases and J by 5 bases, and 17 bases separated the two germline ends. Per the germline V gene, CDR1 is SGHRS and CDR2 is YFSETQ. The CDR3 runs to 16 residues. This CDR3 reads CASSLDGSLPSTEAFF. The CDR3 nucleotides are TGCGCCAGCAGCTTGGATGGTTCCCTACCAAGTACTGAAGCTTTCTTT.

This clone turned up a few times. This CDR3 reads CASSLGTQANTGELFF. CDR3 in DNA: TGTGCCAGCAGCCTCGGGACTCAGGCGAACACCGGGGAGCTGTTTTTT. This sequence joins TRBV3-1 (or the pseudogene TRBV3-2) and TRBJ2-2; weak D call: TRBD2 (6 bases). The CDR3 is 16 amino acids. Germline V gene lookup returns CDR1 LGHDT and CDR2 YNNKEL (reference sequence). V lost 4 bases, J lost 0 bases, and 12 bases lay in between.

This chain uses TRBV10-1 with TRBJ1-4; D gene ambiguous. V lost 6 bases, J lost 0 bases, and 20 bases lay in between. Germline V gene sequence: CDR1 WNHNN, CDR2 SYGVQD (reference sequence). The CDR3 covers 18 residues. The CDR3 is CASRELEGLTPTNEKLFF. The CDR3 region has the DNA TGCGCCAGCAGGGAACTCGAGGGCCTTACCCCAACTAATGAAAAACTGTTTTTT.

This chain links TRBV30 with TRBJ2-1; a possible D gene is TRBD2 (6 bases). From germline, CDR1 is GTSNPN and CDR2 SVGIG (reference sequence). The V end lost 3 bases, the J end lost 2 bases, and 14 bases lay between the germline ends. The CDR3 runs 15 residues. The CDR3 bases are TGTGCCTGGAGCTACGCCGCGGGACCCTACAATGAGCAGTTCTTC. Translated, it gives CAWSYAAGPYNEQFF.

This chain connects TRBV2 to TRBJ2-1; 13 bases map to TRBD2. The CDR3 totals 15 residues. Germline CDR1 reads SNHLY; CDR2 reads FYNNEI. Trimming removed 1 base from V and 9 bases from J; junction bases left unmatched: 3. The CDR3 sequence: CASSEGTSGSSEQFF. In DNA form, the CDR3 reads TGTGCCAGCAGTGAAGGGACTAGCGGGAGTAGTGAGCAGTTCTTC.

The V gene is TRBV13, the J gene TRBJ2-5; 13 positions agree with TRBD2. CDR1 PRHDT and CDR2 FYEKMQ come from the germline V gene (reference sequence). V lost 3 bases, J lost 3 bases, and 4 bases stayed unmatched. The length of the CDR3 is 16 residues. CDR3 protein: CASSLPGTSGEETQYF. CDR3 coding DNA: TGTGCCAGCAGCTTGCCCGGGACTAGCGGGGAAGAGACCCAGTACTTC.

The chain recombines TRBV27 with TRBJ2-7; TRBD2 aligns across 7 bases. J lost 0 bases, V lost 3 bases, and 2 bases had no gene match. CDR3 length: 14 residues. Germline V CDR1 and CDR2: MNHEY, SMNVEV (reference sequence). CDR3 amino acids: CASSLGGSSYEQYF. The CDR3 nucleotides read TGTGCCAGCAGTTTGGGCGGGAGCTCCTACGAGCAGTACTTC.

The V call is TRBV21-1, the J call TRBJ1-4; TRBD1 is taken as the D call from the table, unchecked against the DNA. TRBV21-1 is a documented pseudogene. The CDR3 has 16 amino acids. The CDR3 here is CASRKGWTGSNEKLFF. In DNA form, the CDR3 reads TGTGCCAGCAGAAAAGGGTGGACAGGGTCTAATGAAAAACTGTTTTTT.

The chain uses TRBV3-1 (or the pseudogene TRBV3-2) and TRBJ2-5, with 7 nucleotides matching TRBD2. Germline lookup yields CDR1 LGHDT and CDR2 YNNKEL (reference sequence). V gave up 3 bases and J gave up 3 bases; unmatched junction bases: 7. The CDR3 sequence is 15 residues long. CDR3 in amino acids: CASSHSSRGEETQYF. CDR3 coding DNA: TGTGCCAGCAGCCACTCAAGCCGGGGGGAAGAGACCCAGTACTTC.

This chain connects TRBV5-4 to TRBJ2-3; possibly TRBD1 for D (5 bases). The V and J ends lost 4 bases and 0 bases respectively, with 9 bases between them. Germline values: CDR1 SGHNT, CDR2 YYREEE (reference sequence). This CDR3 region has 14 residues. Here the CDR3 DNA reads TGTGCCAGCAGCGCCCCAGGGAGCACAGATACGCAGTATTTT. Protein product: CASSAPGSTDTQYF.

The chain recombines TRBV7-6 with TRBJ1-1; D gene ambiguous. The CDR3 loop spans 14 amino acids. CDR1 and CDR2 (germline): SGHVS, FNYEAQ. Trimming removed 5 bases at V and 3 bases at J, with 13 bases between. Here the CDR3 reads CASSAQSGDTEAFF. CDR3 coding DNA: TGTGCCAGCAGCGCTCAGTCTGGAGACACTGAAGCTTTCTTT.

The sample holds a few counts of this clone. The CDR3 region is CASRWTLNSPLHF. In DNA form, the CDR3 reads TGTGCCAGCAGATGGACTCTTAATTCACCCCTCCACTTT. The chain joins TRBV11-2 to TRBJ1-6; D is unresolved. V was clipped by 6 bases and J by 6 bases, with 9 bases between them. The CDR3 is 13 residues long. The germline CDR1 and CDR2 sequences are SGHAT and FQNNGV.

V and J are TRBV6-5 and TRBJ1-2; D ambiguous. Between the trimmed V and J ends, which lost 6 bases and 7 bases, there was a span of 12 bases. CDR1 is MNHEY, CDR2 SVGAGI, per germline. CDR3 length equals 12 residues. CDR3 bases: TGTGCCAGCAGGGTGAGGGAGGGTGGCTACACCTTC. Translated, it gives CASRVREGGYTF.

This clone was counted a single time. The chain couples TRBV3-1 (or the pseudogene TRBV3-2) to TRBJ1-3, with TRBD1 as a possible D gene (6 bases). Trimming removed 1 base at V and 4 bases at J, with 14 bases between. Germline V gene sequence: CDR1 LGHDT, CDR2 YNNKEL (reference sequence). This CDR3 has 16 residues. The CDR3 DNA is TGTGCCAGCAGCCAAGCATTATTGGGGGCAGGAAACACCATATATTTT. It translates to CASSQALLGAGNTIYF.

The gene calls are TRBV4-1 and TRBJ1-2; D possibly corresponds to TRBD1 (5 bases). The CDR3 runs 15 residues. V gave up 0 bases and J gave up 4 bases, with 12 bases separating them. Per the germline V gene, CDR1 is MGHRA and CDR2 is YSYEKL. CDR3: CASSQEGGIGYGYTF. CDR3 DNA sequence: TGCGCCAGCAGCCAAGAGGGGGGGATAGGCTATGGCTACACCTTC.

This sequence joins TRBV28 and TRBJ2-1, with D possibly being TRBD1 (5 bases). Germline assignment: CDR1 MDHEN and CDR2 SYDVKM. Trimming shortened V by 4 bases and J by 0 bases, and 13 bases separated the two germline ends. This CDR3 spans 16 amino acids. The CDR3 reads CASSSWQGRSYNEQFF. The CDR3 DNA reads TGTGCCAGCAGTTCCTGGCAGGGCCGCTCCTACAATGAGCAGTTCTTC. Drawing the rest from reference TRBV28 and TRBJ2-1, the complete variable domain is DVKVTQSSRYLVKRTGEKVFLECVQDMDHENMFWYRQDPGLGLRLIYFSYDVKMKEKGDIPEGYSVSREKKERFSLILESASTNQTSMYLCASSSWQGRSYNEQFFGPGTRLTVL.

V is TRBV5-1 and J is TRBJ2-3, with D tentatively TRBD1 (5 bases). V shed 0 bases and J shed 4 bases, with 12 bases lying between them. This CDR3 spans 15 amino acids. Per germline, CDR1 SGHRS and CDR2 YFSETQ. CDR3 in DNA: TGCGCCAGCAGCTTGGAGGCAGGGTGGGCAGATACGCAGTATTTT. Its translation is CASSLEAGWADTQYF.

This clone was observed a few times. The gene calls are TRBV5-1 and TRBJ1-4; D is perhaps TRBD1 (6 bases). The V and J ends lost 4 bases and 8 bases respectively, with 18 bases between them. The CDR3 consists of 15 residues. Germline V gene sequence: CDR1 SGHRS, CDR2 YFSETQ. The CDR3 loop is CASSAGEAGKEKLFF. CDR3 coding DNA: TGCGCCAGCAGCGCAGGGGAAGCGGGAAAGGAAAAACTGTTTTTT. The full variable domain, with the rest looked up from reference TRBV5-1 and TRBJ1-4, is KAGVTQTPRYLIKTRGQQVTLSCSPISGHRSVSWYQQTPGQGLQFLFEYFSETQRNKGNFPGRFSGRQFSNSRSEMNVSTLELGDSALYLCASSAGEAGKEKLFFGSGTQLSVL.

The rearrangement joins TRBV2 to TRBJ2-3; 8 bases align to TRBD2. V shed 9 bases and J 2 bases; nucleotides not matched to a gene: 7. The CDR3 extends over 14 amino acids. Looked up from germline, CDR1 is SNHLY and CDR2 is FYNNEI. The CDR3 DNA is TGTGCCAGGAAAATAGCGGGGACCACAGATACGCAGTATTTT. Its protein product is CARKIAGTTDTQYF. Supplemented by reference TRBV2 and TRBJ2-3, the full variable domain reads EPEVTQTPSHQVTQMGQEVILRCVPISNHLYFYWYRQILGQKVEFLVSFYNNEISEKSEIFDDQFSVERPDGSNFTLKIRSTKLEDSAMYFCARKIAGTTDTQYFGPGTRLTVL.

The genes are TRBV12-5 and TRBJ1-3; D remains unclear. The CDR3 extends over 18 amino acids. Looked up from germline, CDR1 is LGHNT and CDR2 is FRNRAP. V was cut by 0 bases and J by 0 bases, with 15 bases left in between. CDR3 sequence: CASGLVPTGSISGNTIYF. CDR3 nucleotides: TGTGCTAGTGGTTTGGTACCAACGGGGAGCATCTCTGGAAACACCATATATTTT.